The rows below give T cell receptor beta chains drawn from one sample of a study of blood T cell repertoires in COVID-19. Sequenced by immunoSEQ multiplex PCR; TCRdb stores in-frame clones only, minus some. The sample yields about 290,000 clones, 89% seen once. Material for sequencing was peripheral blood. Receptors were obtained from a woman aged 25 to 39 with COVID-19, enrolled during active disease. Both conserved end residues are part of each CDR3. The D gene is left open where the match is weak. Clone size appears in some rows only: once, few, many, or a class for an expanded clone.

j_call | clone_size | d_call | v_call | cdr3_nt | cdr3_aa
TRBJ1-5 | . | . | TRBV5-4 | TGTGCCAGCAGCTCGGGGGGAGGAGGCAATCAGCCCCAGCATTTT | CASSSGGGGNQPQHF
TRBJ2-5 | . | . | TRBV7-7 | TGTGCCAGCAGCTTCCGGGGGACCCAAGAGACCCAGTACTTC | CASSFRGTQETQYF
TRBJ1-4 | . | . | TRBV18 | TGTGCCAGCTCACCGGCCAGGGGCTGGGATGAAAAACTGTTTTTT | CASSPARGWDEKLFF
TRBJ2-3 | once | TRBD2 | TRBV5-1 | TGCGCCAGCAGCGCCAGACTAGCGGGGGCGACAGATACGCAGTATTTT | CASSARLAGATDTQYF
TRBJ1-2 | . | . | TRBV6-1 | TGTGCCAGCAGTGAAGACCCCCACCGGGAGCTATACGGCTATGGCTACACCTTC | CASSEDPHRELYGYGYTF
TRBJ2-1 | . | TRBD1 | TRBV5-1 | TGCGCCAGCAGCTTGGGTGACAGGGGTCCCTACAATGAGCAGTTCTTC | CASSLGDRGPYNEQFF
TRBJ1-5 | . | TRBD1 | TRBV7-8 | TGTGCCAGCAGCTACCGTGGGACAGGCCTTAATCAGCCCCAGCATTTT | CASSYRGTGLNQPQHF
TRBJ2-7 | . | . | TRBV10-2 | TGCGCCAGCAGTGAGGGCAGGGTAGGCGAGCAGTACTTC | CASSEGRVGEQYF
TRBJ1-2 | . | TRBD1 | TRBV6-5 | TGTGCCAGCAGAAGACAGGGGGCGCGTTATGGCTACACCTTC | CASRRQGARYGYTF
TRBJ1-2 | once | . | TRBV5-1 | TGCGCCAGCAGGTTGTCGTCAGGGGACGGCTACACCTTC | CASRLSSGDGYTF
TRBJ1-2 | . | . | TRBV15 | TGTGCCACCAGCCGTCGTGGGGGCGATCCGTATGGCTACACCTTC | CATSRRGGDPYGYTF